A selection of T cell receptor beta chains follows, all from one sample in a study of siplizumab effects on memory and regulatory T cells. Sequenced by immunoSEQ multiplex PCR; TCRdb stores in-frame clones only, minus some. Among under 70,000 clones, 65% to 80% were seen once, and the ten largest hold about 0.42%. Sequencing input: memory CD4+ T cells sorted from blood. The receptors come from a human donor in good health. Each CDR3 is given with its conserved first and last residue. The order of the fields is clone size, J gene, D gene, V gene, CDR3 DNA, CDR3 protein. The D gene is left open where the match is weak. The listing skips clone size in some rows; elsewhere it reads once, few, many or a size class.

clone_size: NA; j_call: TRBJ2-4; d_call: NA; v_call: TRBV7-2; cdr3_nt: TGTGCCAGCAGCCGCCGTGGAGGGGACAAAAACATTCAGTACTTC; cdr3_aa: CASSRRGGDKNIQYF
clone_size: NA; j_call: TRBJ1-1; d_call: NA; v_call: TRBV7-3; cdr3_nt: TGTGCCAGCAGCTTACAGCTGAACACTGAAGCTTTCTTT; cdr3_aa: CASSLQLNTEAFF
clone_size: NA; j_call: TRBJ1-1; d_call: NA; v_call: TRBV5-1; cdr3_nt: TGCGCCAGCAGCCCTGGGGCTAGCCCGGGTCGGAACACTGAAGCTTTCTTT; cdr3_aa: CASSPGASPGRNTEAFF
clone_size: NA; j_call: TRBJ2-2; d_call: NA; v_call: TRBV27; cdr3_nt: TGTGCCAGCAGCTCACGTGAGGGCCCCGGGGAGCTGTTTTTT; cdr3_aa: CASSSREGPGELFF
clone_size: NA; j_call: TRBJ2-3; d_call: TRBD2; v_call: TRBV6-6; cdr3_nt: TGTGCCAGCAGTTACGGGCGGGGGGGCCTGACAGATACGCAGTATTTT; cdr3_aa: CASSYGRGGLTDTQYF
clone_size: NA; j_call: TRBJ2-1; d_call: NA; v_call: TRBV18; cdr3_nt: TGTGCCAGCTCACTGGTGGACTCACCGTTCTTC; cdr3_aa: CASSLVDSPFF
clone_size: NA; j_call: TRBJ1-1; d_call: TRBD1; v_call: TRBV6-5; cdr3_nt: TGTGCCAGCAGTTACCACGGACAGGGTAAGGTCGAAGCTTTCTTT; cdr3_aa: CASSYHGQGKVEAFF
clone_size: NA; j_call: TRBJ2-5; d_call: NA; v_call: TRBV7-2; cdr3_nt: TGTGCCAGCAGCCCACTTTTCGGGGAGACCCAGTACTTC; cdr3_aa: CASSPLFGETQYF
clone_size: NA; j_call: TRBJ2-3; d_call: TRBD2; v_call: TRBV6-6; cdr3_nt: TGTGCCAGCAGTCCCGGCGGGAGCGGGGGGACATATACGCAGTATTTT; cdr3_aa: CASSPGGSGGTYTQYF
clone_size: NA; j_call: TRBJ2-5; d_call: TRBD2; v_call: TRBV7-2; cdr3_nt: TGTGCCAGCAGCTCCCCTGGGACTAGCGGGGTTCCCCAGTACTTC; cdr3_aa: CASSSPGTSGVPQYF
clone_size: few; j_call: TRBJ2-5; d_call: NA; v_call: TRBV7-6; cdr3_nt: TGTGCCAGCAGCTTAGTCGAGACCCAGTACTTC; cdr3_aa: CASSLVETQYF
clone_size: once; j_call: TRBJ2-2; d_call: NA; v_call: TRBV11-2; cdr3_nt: TGTGCCAGCAGCTTAGATCGAGGGGAGCTGTTTTTT; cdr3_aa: CASSLDRGELFF
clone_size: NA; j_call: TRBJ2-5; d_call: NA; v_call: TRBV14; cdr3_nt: TGTGCCAGCAGCCAATCGGGGGTTTCGGGGACCCAGTACTTC; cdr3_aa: CASSQSGVSGTQYF
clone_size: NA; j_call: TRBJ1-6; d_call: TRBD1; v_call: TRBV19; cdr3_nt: TGTGCCAGTAAAATAGAGGGACAGAATAATTCACCCCTCCACTTT; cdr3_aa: CASKIEGQNNSPLHF
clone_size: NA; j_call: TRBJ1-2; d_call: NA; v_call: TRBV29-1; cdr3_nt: TGCAGCGAGGGCTATGGCTACACCTTC; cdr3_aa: CSEGYGYTF
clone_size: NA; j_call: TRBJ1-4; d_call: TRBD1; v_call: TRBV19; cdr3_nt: TGTGCCAGTAGTATGGGACAGGCGGAAAAACTGTTTTTT; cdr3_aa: CASSMGQAEKLFF
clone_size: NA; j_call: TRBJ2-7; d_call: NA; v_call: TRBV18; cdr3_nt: TGTGCCAGCTCATCGAGGGGGGTCGGTGCCACCTACGAGCAGTACTTC; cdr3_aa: CASSSRGVGATYEQYF
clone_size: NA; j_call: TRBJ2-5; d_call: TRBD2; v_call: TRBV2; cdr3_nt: TGTGCCAGCAGTGTGACTAGCGGGGGGGAGACCCAGTACTTC; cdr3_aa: CASSVTSGGETQYF
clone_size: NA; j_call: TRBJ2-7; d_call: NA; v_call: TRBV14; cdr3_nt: TGTGCCAGCAGAGGGGGGGACTACGAGCAGTACTTC; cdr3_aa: CASRGGDYEQYF
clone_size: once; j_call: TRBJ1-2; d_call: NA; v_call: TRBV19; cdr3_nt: TGTGCCAGTGTTAGGGGCGCGGGGGGTAACTATGGCTACACCTTC; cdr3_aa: CASVRGAGGNYGYTF
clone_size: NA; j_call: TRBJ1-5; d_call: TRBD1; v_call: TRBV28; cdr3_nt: TGTGCCAGCAGTTTACAGGGGGATTTTCAGCCCCAGCATTTT; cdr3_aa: CASSLQGDFQPQHF
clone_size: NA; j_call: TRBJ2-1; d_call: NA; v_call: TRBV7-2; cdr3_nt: TGTGCCAGCAGCTTAGGGCAATACAATGAGCAGTTCTTC; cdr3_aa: CASSLGQYNEQFF
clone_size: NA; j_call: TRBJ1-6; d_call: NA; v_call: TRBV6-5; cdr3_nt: TGTGCCAGCAGCGCCGCCGGTTCACCCCTCCACTTT; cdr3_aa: CASSAAGSPLHF
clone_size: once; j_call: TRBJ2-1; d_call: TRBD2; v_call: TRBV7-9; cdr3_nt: TGTGCCAGCAGCTTAGGGAACGGACTAGCAGGCAATGAGCAGTTCTTC; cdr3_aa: CASSLGNGLAGNEQFF
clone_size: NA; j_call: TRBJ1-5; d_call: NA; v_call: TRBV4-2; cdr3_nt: TGTGCCAGCAGCCTCCAAGGGGGGGGGCCTCAGCCCCAGCATTTT; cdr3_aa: CASSLQGGGPQPQHF
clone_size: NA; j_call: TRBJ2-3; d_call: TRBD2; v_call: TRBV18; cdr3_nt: TGTGCCAGCTCACCAAGCGGGGGGGAACCACAATATACGCAGTATTTT; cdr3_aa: CASSPSGGEPQYTQYF
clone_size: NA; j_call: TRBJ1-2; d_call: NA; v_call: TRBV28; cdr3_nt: TGTGCCATACTCGTGGGCGGGGGGGGCCCCCCTAACTATGGCTACACCTTC; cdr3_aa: CAILVGGGGPPNYGYTF
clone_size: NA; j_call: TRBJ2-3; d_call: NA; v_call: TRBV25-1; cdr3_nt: TGTGCCAGCAGTGTGGGGACTAGCACAGATACGCAGTATTTT; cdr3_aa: CASSVGTSTDTQYF
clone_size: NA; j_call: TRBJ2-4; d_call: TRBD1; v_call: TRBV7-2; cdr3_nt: TGTGCCAGCAGCTACTACGGGACAGGTCTAGCCAAAAACATTCAGTACTTC; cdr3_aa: CASSYYGTGLAKNIQYF
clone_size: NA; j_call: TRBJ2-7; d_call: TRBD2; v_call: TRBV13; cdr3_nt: TGTGCCAGCAGGGGACTAGCGGGGGGCGAGCAGTACTTC; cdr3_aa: CASRGLAGGEQYF
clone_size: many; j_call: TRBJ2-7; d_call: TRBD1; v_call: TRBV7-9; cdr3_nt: TGTGCCAGCAGCTCCTGGACAGGGAGCTCCTACGAGCAGTACTTC; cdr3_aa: CASSSWTGSSYEQYF
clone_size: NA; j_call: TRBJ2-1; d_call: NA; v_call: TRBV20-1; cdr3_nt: TGCAGTGCGCCTCGCTACAATGAGCAGTTCTTC; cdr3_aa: CSAPRYNEQFF
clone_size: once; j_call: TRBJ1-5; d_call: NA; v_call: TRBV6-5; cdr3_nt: TGTGCCAGCAGAAACGGGGGGTTCGATCAGCCCCAGCATTTT; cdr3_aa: CASRNGGFDQPQHF
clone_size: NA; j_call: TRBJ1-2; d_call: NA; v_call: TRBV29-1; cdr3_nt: TGCAGCGTTGAAGTAAAGGGCTACACCTTC; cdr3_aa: CSVEVKGYTF
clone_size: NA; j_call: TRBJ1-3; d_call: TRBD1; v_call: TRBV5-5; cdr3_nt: TGTGCCAGCAGCTCACGACAGGGGGCCTCTGGAAACACCATATATTTT; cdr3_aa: CASSSRQGASGNTIYF
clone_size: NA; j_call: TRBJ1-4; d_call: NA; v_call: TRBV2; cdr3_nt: TGTGCCAGCAGTGACCCCGGGACGACAACTAATGAAAAACTGTTTTTT; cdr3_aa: CASSDPGTTTNEKLFF
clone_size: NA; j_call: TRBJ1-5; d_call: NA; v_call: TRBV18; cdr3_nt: TGTGCCACCTCCGACAGGAGACACAATCAGCCCCAGCATTTT; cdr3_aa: CATSDRRHNQPQHF